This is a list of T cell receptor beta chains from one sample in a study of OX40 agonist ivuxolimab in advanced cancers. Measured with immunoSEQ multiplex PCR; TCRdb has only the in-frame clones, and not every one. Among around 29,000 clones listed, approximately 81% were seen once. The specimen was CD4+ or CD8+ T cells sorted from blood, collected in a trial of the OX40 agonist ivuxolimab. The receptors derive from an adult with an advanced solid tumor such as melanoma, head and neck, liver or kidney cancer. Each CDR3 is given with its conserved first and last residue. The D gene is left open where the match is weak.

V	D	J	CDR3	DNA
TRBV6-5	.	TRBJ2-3	CASSYSSTDTQYF	TGTGCCAGCAGTTACTCGAGTACAGATACGCAGTATTTT
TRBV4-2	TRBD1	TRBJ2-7	CASSPRDSSSYEQYF	TGTGCCAGCAGCCCTCGGGACAGTTCCTCCTACGAGCAGTACTTC
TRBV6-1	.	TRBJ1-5	CASSAGTGAGDQPQHF	TGTGCCAGCAGTGCCGGGACCGGGGCGGGTGATCAGCCCCAGCATTTT
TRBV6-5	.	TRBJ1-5	CASNPGNSNQPQHF	TGTGCCAGCAACCCAGGAAATAGCAATCAGCCCCAGCATTTT
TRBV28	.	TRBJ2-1	CASSLCLCGSYNEQFF	TGTGCCAGCAGTTTATGCTTATGCGGCTCCTACAATGAGCAGTTCTTC
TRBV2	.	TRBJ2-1	CASSTAFSSYNEQFF	TGTGCCAGCAGTACCGCATTTAGCTCCTACAATGAGCAGTTCTTC
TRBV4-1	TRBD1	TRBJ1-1	CASSQAGQGDEVGEAFF	TGCGCCAGCAGCCAAGCCGGACAGGGGGATGAGGTCGGTGAAGCTTTCTTT
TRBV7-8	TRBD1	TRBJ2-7	CASSSGVPGTGGFYEQYF	TGTGCCAGCAGCTCAGGGGTACCCGGGACAGGGGGCTTCTACGAGCAGTACTTC
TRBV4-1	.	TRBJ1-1	CASSQALTNTEAFF	TGCGCCAGCAGCCAAGCTCTAACGAACACTGAAGCTTTCTTT
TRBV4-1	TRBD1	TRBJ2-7	CASSQVGWTGTYEQYF	TGCGCCAGCAGCCAAGTTGGGTGGACAGGGACCTACGAGCAGTACTTC